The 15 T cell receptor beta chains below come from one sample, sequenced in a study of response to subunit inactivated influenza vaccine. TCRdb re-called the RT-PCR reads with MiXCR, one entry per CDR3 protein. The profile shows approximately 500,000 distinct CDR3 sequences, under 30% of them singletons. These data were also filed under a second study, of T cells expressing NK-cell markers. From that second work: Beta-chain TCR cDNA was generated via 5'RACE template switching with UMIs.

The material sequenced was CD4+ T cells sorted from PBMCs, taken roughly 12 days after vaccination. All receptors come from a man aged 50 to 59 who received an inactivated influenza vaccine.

This CDR3 reads CSAPPGTSRNEQFF. The CDR3 DNA sequence: TGCAGTGCTCCCCCCGGGACTAGCAGGAATGAGCAGTTCTTC. The chain combines TRBV20-1 with TRBJ2-1, with 9 bases that match TRBD2. In germline, CDR1 is DFQATT, CDR2 SNEGSKA (reference sequence). With 5 bases clipped from V and 7 bases from J, the junction kept 9 bases outside the gene matches. The CDR3 is made up of 14 amino acids.

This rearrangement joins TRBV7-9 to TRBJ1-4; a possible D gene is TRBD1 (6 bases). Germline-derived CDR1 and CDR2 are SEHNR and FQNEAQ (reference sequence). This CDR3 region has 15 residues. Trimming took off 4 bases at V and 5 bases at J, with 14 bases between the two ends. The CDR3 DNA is TGTGCCAGCAGCTGGGGAACAGGGAAAAATGAAAAACTGTTTTTT. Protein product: CASSWGTGKNEKLFF.

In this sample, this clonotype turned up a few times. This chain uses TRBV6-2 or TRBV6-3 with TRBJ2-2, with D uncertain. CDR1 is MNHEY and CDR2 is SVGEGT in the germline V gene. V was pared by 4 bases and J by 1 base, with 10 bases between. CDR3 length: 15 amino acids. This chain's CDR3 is CASSSNGLNTGELFF. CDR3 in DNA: TGTGCCAGCAGTTCGAACGGGTTGAACACCGGGGAGCTGTTTTTT.

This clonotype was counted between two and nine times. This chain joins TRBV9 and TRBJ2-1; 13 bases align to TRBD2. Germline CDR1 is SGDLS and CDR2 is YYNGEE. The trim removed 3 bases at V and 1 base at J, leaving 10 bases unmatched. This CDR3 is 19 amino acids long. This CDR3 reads CASSAGTSGIVGSYNEQFF. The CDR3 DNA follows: TGTGCCAGCAGCGCTGGGACTAGCGGGATAGTCGGGTCCTACAATGAGCAGTTCTTC.

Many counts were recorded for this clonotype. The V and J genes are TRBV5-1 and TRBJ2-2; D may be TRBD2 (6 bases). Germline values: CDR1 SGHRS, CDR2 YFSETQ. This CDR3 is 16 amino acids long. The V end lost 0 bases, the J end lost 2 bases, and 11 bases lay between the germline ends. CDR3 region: CASSLGTTSNTGELFF. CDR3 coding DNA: TGCGCCAGCAGCTTGGGGACAACTAGCAACACCGGGGAGCTGTTTTTT. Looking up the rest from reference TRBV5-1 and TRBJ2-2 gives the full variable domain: KAGVTQTPRYLIKTRGQQVTLSCSPISGHRSVSWYQQTPGQGLQFLFEYFSETQRNKGNFPGRFSGRQFSNSRSEMNVSTLELGDSALYLCASSLGTTSNTGELFFGEGSRLTVL.

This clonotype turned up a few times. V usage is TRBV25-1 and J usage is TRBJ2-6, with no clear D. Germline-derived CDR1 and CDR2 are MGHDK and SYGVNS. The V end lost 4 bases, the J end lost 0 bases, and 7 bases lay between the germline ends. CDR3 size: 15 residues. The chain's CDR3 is CASSGVFSGANVLTF. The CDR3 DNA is TGTGCCAGCAGTGGGGTCTTCTCTGGGGCCAACGTCCTGACTTTC.

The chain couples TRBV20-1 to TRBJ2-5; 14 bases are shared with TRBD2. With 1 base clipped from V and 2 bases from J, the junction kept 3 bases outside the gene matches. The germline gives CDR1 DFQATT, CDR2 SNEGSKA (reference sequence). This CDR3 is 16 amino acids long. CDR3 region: CSARGLAGGGQETQYF. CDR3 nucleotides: TGCAGTGCTAGAGGACTAGCGGGGGGGGGACAAGAGACCCAGTACTTC.

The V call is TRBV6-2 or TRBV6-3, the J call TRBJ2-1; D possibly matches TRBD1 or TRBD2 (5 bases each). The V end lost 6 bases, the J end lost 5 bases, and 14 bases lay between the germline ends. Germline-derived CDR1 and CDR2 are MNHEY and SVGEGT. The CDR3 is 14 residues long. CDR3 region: CASSQGTRDNEQFF. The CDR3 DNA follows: TGTGCCAGCAGCCAAGGGACCCGGGACAATGAGCAGTTCTTC.

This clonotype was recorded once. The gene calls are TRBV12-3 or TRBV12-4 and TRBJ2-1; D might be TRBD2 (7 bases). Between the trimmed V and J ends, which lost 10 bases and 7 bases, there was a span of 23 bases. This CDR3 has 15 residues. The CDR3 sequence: CATLGGGRPINEQFF. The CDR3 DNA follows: TGTGCCACCTTGGGGGGGGGGCGTCCTATAAATGAGCAGTTCTTC.

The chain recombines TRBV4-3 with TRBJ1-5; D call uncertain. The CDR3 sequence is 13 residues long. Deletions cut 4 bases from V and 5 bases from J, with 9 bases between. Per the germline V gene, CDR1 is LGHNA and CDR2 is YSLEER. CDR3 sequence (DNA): TGCGCCAGCAGCCCCGCGCTAGATCAGCCCCAGCATTTT. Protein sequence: CASSPALDQPQHF.

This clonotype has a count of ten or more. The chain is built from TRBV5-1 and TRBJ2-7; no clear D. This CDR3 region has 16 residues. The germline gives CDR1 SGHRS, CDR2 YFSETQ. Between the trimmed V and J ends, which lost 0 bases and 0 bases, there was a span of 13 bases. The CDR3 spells CASSLGSGSRSYEQYF. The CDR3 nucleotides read TGCGCCAGCAGCTTGGGTTCCGGCAGCCGCTCCTACGAGCAGTACTTC.

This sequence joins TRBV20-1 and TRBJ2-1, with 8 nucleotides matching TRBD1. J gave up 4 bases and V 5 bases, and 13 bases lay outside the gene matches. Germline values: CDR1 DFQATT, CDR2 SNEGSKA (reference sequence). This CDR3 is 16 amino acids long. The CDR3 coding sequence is TGCAGTGCTGGGGGGACAGGCCCTACCCCTTACAATGAGCAGTTCTTC. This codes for CSAGGTGPTPYNEQFF.

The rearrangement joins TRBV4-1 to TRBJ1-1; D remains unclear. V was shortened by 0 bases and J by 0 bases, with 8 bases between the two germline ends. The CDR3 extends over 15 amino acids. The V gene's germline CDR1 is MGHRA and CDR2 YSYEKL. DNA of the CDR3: TGCGCCAGCAGCCAAGATGAGGTAATGAACACTGAAGCTTTCTTT. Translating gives CASSQDEVMNTEAFF.

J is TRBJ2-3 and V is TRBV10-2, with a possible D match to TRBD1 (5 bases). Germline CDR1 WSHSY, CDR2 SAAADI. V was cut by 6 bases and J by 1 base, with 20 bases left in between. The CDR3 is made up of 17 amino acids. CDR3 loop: CASRKNPMGQGTDTQYF. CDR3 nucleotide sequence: TGCGCCAGCAGGAAAAACCCTATGGGGCAAGGCACAGATACGCAGTATTTT.

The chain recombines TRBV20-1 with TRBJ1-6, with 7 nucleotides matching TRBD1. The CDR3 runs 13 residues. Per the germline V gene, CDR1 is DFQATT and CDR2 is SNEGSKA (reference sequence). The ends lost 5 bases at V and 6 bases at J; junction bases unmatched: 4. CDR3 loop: CSAPTGANSPLHF. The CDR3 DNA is TGCAGTGCTCCAACAGGGGCTAATTCACCCCTCCACTTT.